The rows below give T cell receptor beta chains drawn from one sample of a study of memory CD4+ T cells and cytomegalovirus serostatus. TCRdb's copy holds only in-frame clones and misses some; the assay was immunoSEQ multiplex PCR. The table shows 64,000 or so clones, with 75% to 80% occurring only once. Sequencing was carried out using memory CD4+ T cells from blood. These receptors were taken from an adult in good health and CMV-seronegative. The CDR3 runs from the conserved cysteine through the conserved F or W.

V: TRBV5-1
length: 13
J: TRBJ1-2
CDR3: CASSLGTGNGYTF

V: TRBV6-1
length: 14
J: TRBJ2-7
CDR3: CASSESGGNYEQYF

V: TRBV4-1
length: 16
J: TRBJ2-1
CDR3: CASSQDRGISFYEQFF

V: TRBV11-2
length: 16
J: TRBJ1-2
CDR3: CASSLDRGFENYGYTF

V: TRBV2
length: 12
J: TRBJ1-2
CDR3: CASRVSSSGYTF

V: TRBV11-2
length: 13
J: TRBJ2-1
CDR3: CASSSRVSPRRFF

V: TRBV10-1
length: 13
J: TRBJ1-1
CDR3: CASMGTGGTEAFF

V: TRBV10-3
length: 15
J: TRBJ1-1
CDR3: CAISEVDQGNTEAFF

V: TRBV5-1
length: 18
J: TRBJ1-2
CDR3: CASSYSGQGFPTNYGYTF

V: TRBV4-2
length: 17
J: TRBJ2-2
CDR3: CASSQDFTASRTGELFF

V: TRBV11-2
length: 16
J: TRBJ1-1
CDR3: CASSSGVGWGDTEAFF

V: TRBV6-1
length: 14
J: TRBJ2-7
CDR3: CASSELIGGYEQYF

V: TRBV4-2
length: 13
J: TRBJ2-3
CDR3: CASSPTLGDTQYF

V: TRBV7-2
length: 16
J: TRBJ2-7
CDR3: CASSSRGTRSSYEQYF

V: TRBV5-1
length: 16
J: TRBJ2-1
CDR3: CASSLTAGGSYNEQFF

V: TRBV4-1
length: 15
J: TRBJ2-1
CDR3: CASSQGLAGNNEQFF

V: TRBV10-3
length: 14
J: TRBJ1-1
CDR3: CAIRTGGENTEAFF

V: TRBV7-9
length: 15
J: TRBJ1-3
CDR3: CASSLAGGSGNTIYF